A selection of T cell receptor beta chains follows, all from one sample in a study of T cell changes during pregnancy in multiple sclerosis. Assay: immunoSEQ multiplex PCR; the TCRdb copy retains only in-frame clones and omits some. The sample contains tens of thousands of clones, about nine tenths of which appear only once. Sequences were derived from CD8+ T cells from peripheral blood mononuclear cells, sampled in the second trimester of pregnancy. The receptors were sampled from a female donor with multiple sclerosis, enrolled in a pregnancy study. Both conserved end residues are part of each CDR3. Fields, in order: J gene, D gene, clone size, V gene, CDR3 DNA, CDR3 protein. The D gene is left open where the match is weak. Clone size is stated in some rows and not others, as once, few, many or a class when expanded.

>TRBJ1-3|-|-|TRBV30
TGTGCCTGGAGTATAGCCTCTGGAAACACCATATATTTT
CAWSIASGNTIYF
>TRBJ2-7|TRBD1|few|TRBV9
TGTGCCAGCAGCGCGGGGGACAGGGTCACCTACGAGCAGTACTTC
CASSAGDRVTYEQYF
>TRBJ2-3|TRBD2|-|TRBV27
TGTGCCAGCAGTTTGAGGCTAGCGGGAGGGCCAAAAGATACGCAGTATTTT
CASSLRLAGGPKDTQYF
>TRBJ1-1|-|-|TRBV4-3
TGCGCCAGCAGCCCGACCCGACAGTATACTGAAGCTTTCTTT
CASSPTRQYTEAFF
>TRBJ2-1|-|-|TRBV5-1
TGCGCCAGCAGCTTGTCCCCGGAGGGCCCGCTCAATGAGCAGTTCTTC
CASSLSPEGPLNEQFF
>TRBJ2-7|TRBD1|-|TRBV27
TGTGCCAGCAGTCCAGGGGGCGAGCAGTACTTC
CASSPGGEQYF
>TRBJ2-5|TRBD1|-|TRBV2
TGTGCCAGCAGCTTAGGGGGCATGCGAGCCTACGAGACCCAGTACTTC
CASSLGGMRAYETQYF
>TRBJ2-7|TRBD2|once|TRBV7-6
TGTGCCAGCAGCTTAGAAGGGACTAGCTCCTACGAGCAGTACTTC
CASSLEGTSSYEQYF
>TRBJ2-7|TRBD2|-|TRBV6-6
TGTGCCAGCAGGACGGGCGGGACTAGTACCTACGAGCAGTACTTC
CASRTGGTSTYEQYF
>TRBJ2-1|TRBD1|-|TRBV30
TGTGCCTGGAGCGATGGGACAGGTCTTTACAATGAGCAGTTCTTC
CAWSDGTGLYNEQFF
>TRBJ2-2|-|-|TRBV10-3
TGTGCCATCAGTGAGTCAATTGGGGCGCGGACCGGGGAGCTGTTTTTT
CAISESIGARTGELFF
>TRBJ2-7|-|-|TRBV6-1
TGTGCCAGCAGTGACACTCCATACTACGAGCAGTACTTC
CASSDTPYYEQYF
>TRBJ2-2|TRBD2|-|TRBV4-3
TGCGCCAGCAGCCGAGGACTAGCGGGGGATTACACCGGGGAGCTGTTTTTT
CASSRGLAGDYTGELFF
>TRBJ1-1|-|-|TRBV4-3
TGCGCCAGCAGCCAAAGAGGGAACACTGAAGCTTTCTTT
CASSQRGNTEAFF
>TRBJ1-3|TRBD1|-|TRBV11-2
TGTGCCAGCCACACCGGGACAGGGATAGGAAACACCATATATTTT
CASHTGTGIGNTIYF
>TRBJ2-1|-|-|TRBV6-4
TGTGCCAGCAGTGACCCAGGGAGGGGGGATGAGCAGTTCTTC
CASSDPGRGDEQFF
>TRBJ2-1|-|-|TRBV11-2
TGTGCCAGCAGCTTACAGGCCGTGATGGGCTCTAATGAGCAGTTCTTC
CASSLQAVMGSNEQFF
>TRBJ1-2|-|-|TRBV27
TGTGCCAGCAGCTTTGGACTCCCTAACTATGGCTACACCTTC
CASSFGLPNYGYTF
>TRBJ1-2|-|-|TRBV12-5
TGTGCTAGTGGTACCGACAACTGGGGCTACACCTTC
CASGTDNWGYTF
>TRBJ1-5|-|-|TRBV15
TGTGCCACCAGCCCACCGCGGGGTGAGAATGACAATCAGCCCCAGCATTTT
CATSPPRGENDNQPQHF